A single T cell receptor beta chain is shown here with its context. Its binding antigen is unknown. There are no base qualities to consult, and no much larger clone falls within one base. Each collaborating institution followed its own protocols to collect whole blood in K2EDTA tubes. For TCRbeta analysis, collaborators shipped samples in one of three forms: frozen whole blood, isolated PBMCs, or DNA extracted from either of those sample types. This sample is drawn from a study of blood T cell repertoires in COVID-19 (dated by TCRdb to 2019 to 2021). Context from the whole study: Samples from collaborators originated in the United States, Italy and Spain and spanned both the acute and convalescent phases of COVID-19. Nearly every sample came with metadata listing a de-identified subject ID, COVID-19 status, age in years and sex. The repertoires were made available in a free public database intended to serve as a resource for research on the immune response to SARS-CoV-2. The samples were drawn from the first 160 participants of the ongoing ImmuneRACE study and from 1,254 subjects provided by 6 global collaborators. Where available, HLA class I and class II types were taken from metadata supplied by the sample provider and were not determined by assay-based typing. Deeply sampled blood TCRbeta repertoires from subjects exposed to, actively infected with, or recovered from COVID-19 were included in the dataset. The prospective study material was composed of cDNA or gDNA derived from T cells, B-cell-depleted T cells, or PBMCs. What the work shows at the level of the full study, not this receptor alone: How much clinical and demographic metadata was included differed by source and by participant, and the metadata was provided uncurated.

CDR3 length: 13 amino acids, cysteine to phenylalanine. Solely the CDR3 DNA is kept, with 39 bases framed from the first base. The germline V end is reduced by 6 bases and the J end by 8 bases; junction bases left unmatched: 6. CDR1 is given as SNHLY and CDR2 as FYNNEI, both from the germline V gene. TCRbeta CDR3 regions were amplified from genomic DNA by means of the immunoSEQ Assay, a bias-controlled multiplex PCR. In the authors' own workflow: Nucleated cell counts per sample were estimated from amplification of reference gene primers within the assay. Sequence reads were collapsed and filtered to measure the absolute abundance of every unique TCRbeta CDR3 rearrangement. For each sample, productive Simpson clonality was calculated as the square root of Simpson's diversity index over productive rearrangements. Imported from immuneACCESS, the table was reduced by TCRdb to in-frame sequences with V and J called. These copies leave out some clones; in studies compared against another copy, an unresolved V gene accounts for under half, and the cause of the remainder is not known. That table furnishes V, J and clone size, whereas the DNA furnished D and trimming. In all, the sample holds about 280,000 clones, and almost 85% of those were seen once. The ten largest clones take up 5.1% of the sample.

Sample: peripheral blood. The chain links TRBV2 with TRBJ1-2; TRBD1 matches 10 bases in the middle. This clonotype was sampled from a middle-aged man with active or convalescent COVID-19. The sequenced DNA is TGTGCCAGCAGCCGACAGGGGGCGAGGGGCTACACCTTC. Translation gives CASSRQGARGYTF.